A selection of T cell receptor beta chains follows, all from one sample in a study of PD-L1 blockade in urothelial cancer. Libraries were prepared by immunoSEQ multiplex PCR; TCRdb keeps only in-frame clonotypes and omits some of them. The sample yields approximately 19,000 clones, around nine tenths seen once. The sequenced sample was PBMCs, obtained around atezolizumab (anti-PD-L1) treatment. Receptors were obtained from a man aged 65-85 years with urothelial cancer. CDR3s include the opening cysteine and the closing phenylalanine or tryptophan. The order of the fields is clone size, V gene, D gene, J gene, CDR3 protein, CDR3 DNA. The D gene is left open where the match is weak. Rows give clone size only sometimes, using once, few, many, or a class for an expanded clone.

clone_size: -
v_call: TRBV7-2
d_call: TRBD1
j_call: TRBJ1-4
cdr3_aa: CASSLGTGGLGEKLFF
cdr3_nt: TGTGCCAGCAGCTTAGGGACAGGCGGGCTAGGTGAAAAACTGTTTTTT

clone_size: -
v_call: TRBV5-6
d_call: -
j_call: TRBJ1-1
cdr3_aa: CASSQMNTEAFF
cdr3_nt: TGTGCCAGCAGTCAGATGAACACTGAAGCTTTCTTT

clone_size: once
v_call: TRBV2
d_call: -
j_call: TRBJ2-5
cdr3_aa: CASSESQSGTQYF
cdr3_nt: TGTGCCAGCAGTGAATCGCAGTCAGGGACCCAGTACTTC

clone_size: -
v_call: TRBV7-8
d_call: TRBD1
j_call: TRBJ1-1
cdr3_aa: CASSPGTANMNTEAFF
cdr3_nt: TGTGCCAGCAGCCCAGGGACAGCGAATATGAACACTGAAGCTTTCTTT

clone_size: -
v_call: TRBV2
d_call: TRBD1
j_call: TRBJ1-2
cdr3_aa: CASSQRTGTAYGYTF
cdr3_nt: TGTGCCAGCAGCCAAAGAACCGGGACAGCCTATGGCTACACCTTC

clone_size: -
v_call: TRBV6-5
d_call: -
j_call: TRBJ2-7
cdr3_aa: CASSYSLPPGVYEQYF
cdr3_nt: TGTGCCAGCAGTTACTCCCTACCGCCGGGTGTATACGAGCAGTACTTC

clone_size: once
v_call: TRBV19
d_call: -
j_call: TRBJ2-1
cdr3_aa: CASSGTYNEQFF
cdr3_nt: TGTGCCAGTTCGGGGACTTACAATGAGCAGTTCTTC

clone_size: -
v_call: TRBV7-2
d_call: -
j_call: TRBJ1-6
cdr3_aa: CASSPRRDMDSPLHF
cdr3_nt: TGTGCCAGCAGCCCGCGACGGGACATGGACTCACCCCTCCACTTT

clone_size: -
v_call: TRBV6-5
d_call: -
j_call: TRBJ2-7
cdr3_aa: CASGGDHEQYF
cdr3_nt: TGTGCCAGCGGCGGGGACCACGAGCAGTACTTC

clone_size: few
v_call: TRBV10-2
d_call: -
j_call: TRBJ2-7
cdr3_aa: CASSELGTSNEQYF
cdr3_nt: TGCGCCAGCAGTGAGTTGGGGACTTCCAACGAGCAGTACTTC

clone_size: few
v_call: TRBV15
d_call: -
j_call: TRBJ2-5
cdr3_aa: CATSRGGETQYF
cdr3_nt: TGTGCCACCAGCCGGGGAGGAGAGACCCAGTACTTC

clone_size: -
v_call: TRBV4-1
d_call: -
j_call: TRBJ2-2
cdr3_aa: CASSQHLLGGRNTGELFF
cdr3_nt: TGCGCCAGCAGCCAACACCTCCTTGGCGGGCGGAACACCGGGGAGCTGTTTTTT

clone_size: -
v_call: TRBV27
d_call: -
j_call: TRBJ1-2
cdr3_aa: CASSFRGLNYGYTF
cdr3_nt: TGTGCCAGCAGTTTCAGGGGCCTTAACTATGGCTACACCTTC

clone_size: -
v_call: TRBV28
d_call: -
j_call: TRBJ1-2
cdr3_aa: CASSLSGTVYGYTF
cdr3_nt: TGTGCCAGCAGTTTAAGCGGAACGGTATATGGCTACACCTTC

clone_size: -
v_call: TRBV1
d_call: -
j_call: TRBJ2-7
cdr3_aa: CTSSPQDRTYEQYF
cdr3_nt: TGCACCAGCAGCCCTCAGGACAGGACCTACGAGCAGTACTTC

clone_size: -
v_call: TRBV7-9
d_call: TRBD1
j_call: TRBJ1-3
cdr3_aa: CASRTGFGNTIYF
cdr3_nt: TGTGCCAGCAGGACAGGGTTCGGAAACACCATATATTTT

clone_size: -
v_call: TRBV27
d_call: TRBD2
j_call: TRBJ2-1
cdr3_aa: CASSLSIAGGHEQFF
cdr3_nt: TGTGCCAGCAGTTTATCGATAGCGGGGGGGCACGAGCAGTTCTTC

clone_size: -
v_call: TRBV21-1
d_call: -
j_call: TRBJ1-5
cdr3_aa: CASSKEAGESCNQPQHF
cdr3_nt: TGTGCCAGCAGCAAAGAGGCAGGGGAATCTTGCAATCAGCCCCAGCATTTT

clone_size: few
v_call: TRBV9
d_call: -
j_call: TRBJ1-2
cdr3_aa: CASSPELYTF
cdr3_nt: TGTGCCAGCAGCCCCGAGCTCTACACCTTC

clone_size: -
v_call: TRBV30
d_call: -
j_call: TRBJ1-1
cdr3_aa: CACTAGWRNTEAFF
cdr3_nt: TGTGCCTGTACGGCAGGGTGGCGAAACACTGAAGCTTTCTTT

clone_size: -
v_call: TRBV19
d_call: TRBD1
j_call: TRBJ1-5
cdr3_aa: CASSPTGGSQPQHF
cdr3_nt: TGTGCCAGTAGCCCGACAGGGGGCAGTCAGCCCCAGCATTTT

clone_size: -
v_call: TRBV7-9
d_call: TRBD1
j_call: TRBJ1-1
cdr3_aa: CASSSVGQTPLNTEAFF
cdr3_nt: TGTGCCAGCAGCTCAGTGGGACAGACCCCACTGAACACTGAAGCTTTCTTT

clone_size: -
v_call: TRBV23-1
d_call: -
j_call: TRBJ1-1
cdr3_aa: CASSRGRDTEAFF
cdr3_nt: TGCGCCAGCAGTCGGGGCAGGGACACTGAAGCTTTCTTT

clone_size: -
v_call: TRBV28
d_call: TRBD1
j_call: TRBJ2-7
cdr3_aa: CASSPGGTGGLEQYF
cdr3_nt: TGTGCCAGCAGCCCAGGCGGGACAGGGGGTCTCGAGCAGTACTTC

clone_size: few
v_call: TRBV11-2
d_call: TRBD1
j_call: TRBJ1-5
cdr3_aa: CASSMLTGMNQPQHF
cdr3_nt: TGTGCCAGCAGCATGCTGACAGGGATGAATCAGCCCCAGCATTTT

clone_size: -
v_call: TRBV27
d_call: -
j_call: TRBJ2-7
cdr3_aa: CASSLRQFGSYEQYF
cdr3_nt: TGTGCCAGCAGTTTAAGGCAGTTCGGGTCCTACGAGCAGTACTTC

clone_size: few
v_call: TRBV19
d_call: -
j_call: TRBJ1-5
cdr3_aa: CASSPDRGFNQPQHF
cdr3_nt: TGTGCCAGTAGTCCGGACCGAGGGTTCAATCAGCCCCAGCATTTT

clone_size: -
v_call: TRBV7-9
d_call: -
j_call: TRBJ1-5
cdr3_aa: CASDRGQGISPQHF
cdr3_nt: TGTGCCAGCGACCGTGGTCAGGGAATCAGCCCCCAGCATTTT

clone_size: -
v_call: TRBV19
d_call: TRBD1
j_call: TRBJ2-7
cdr3_aa: CASSPSGGQGGFYEQYF
cdr3_nt: TGTGCCAGTAGCCCCTCTGGGGGACAGGGAGGATTCTACGAGCAGTACTTC

clone_size: -
v_call: TRBV21-1
d_call: -
j_call: TRBJ1-4
cdr3_aa: CASSKRRAEEKLFF
cdr3_nt: TGTGCCAGCAGCAAAAGGCGGGCAGAGGAAAAACTGTTTTTT

clone_size: -
v_call: TRBV27
d_call: -
j_call: TRBJ2-7
cdr3_aa: CASSPQSGTYEQYF
cdr3_nt: TGTGCCAGCAGTCCTCAGTCCGGGACTTACGAGCAGTACTTC

clone_size: -
v_call: TRBV9
d_call: TRBD1
j_call: TRBJ2-7
cdr3_aa: CASSTGPGQGVGYEQYF
cdr3_nt: TGTGCCAGCAGCACCGGGCCGGGACAGGGGGTGGGTTACGAGCAGTACTTC

clone_size: -
v_call: TRBV29-1
d_call: -
j_call: TRBJ2-1
cdr3_aa: CSVVDSAGGHNEQFF
cdr3_nt: TGCAGCGTCGTTGACAGCGCAGGGGGGCACAATGAGCAGTTCTTC

clone_size: large
v_call: TRBV6-6
d_call: -
j_call: TRBJ2-5
cdr3_aa: CASSPSYQETQYF
cdr3_nt: TGTGCCAGCAGTCCCTCCTACCAAGAGACCCAGTACTTC

clone_size: -
v_call: TRBV7-7
d_call: TRBD1
j_call: TRBJ2-5
cdr3_aa: CASSKDRGRGETQYF
cdr3_nt: TGTGCCAGCAGCAAAGACAGGGGGCGCGGAGAGACCCAGTACTTC

clone_size: -
v_call: TRBV18
d_call: -
j_call: TRBJ1-5
cdr3_aa: CASCPRVDQPQHF
cdr3_nt: TGTGCCAGCTGCCCCAGGGTTGATCAGCCCCAGCATTTT

clone_size: -
v_call: TRBV6-1
d_call: TRBD1
j_call: TRBJ1-5
cdr3_aa: CASRGQARQPQHF
cdr3_nt: TGTGCCAGCAGAGGACAGGCTCGTCAGCCCCAGCATTTT

clone_size: -
v_call: TRBV4-1
d_call: -
j_call: TRBJ1-5
cdr3_aa: CASSQQYDTTRNQPQHF
cdr3_nt: TGCGCCAGCAGCCAACAATACGACACGACCCGCAATCAGCCCCAGCATTTT

clone_size: once
v_call: TRBV18
d_call: TRBD2
j_call: TRBJ2-5
cdr3_aa: CASSPQLAGGQETQYF
cdr3_nt: TGTGCCAGCTCACCACAGCTAGCGGGGGGACAAGAGACCCAGTACTTC

clone_size: -
v_call: TRBV2
d_call: TRBD2
j_call: TRBJ2-7
cdr3_aa: CASRALAGGLAYEQYF
cdr3_nt: TGTGCCAGCAGAGCTTTAGCGGGGGGCCTGGCATACGAGCAGTACTTC

clone_size: -
v_call: TRBV6-1
d_call: -
j_call: TRBJ2-7
cdr3_aa: CASSELPVPSFLYF
cdr3_nt: TGTGCCAGCAGTGAGCTTCCCGTACCGAGCTTTCTGTACTTC

clone_size: -
v_call: TRBV28
d_call: -
j_call: TRBJ2-5
cdr3_aa: CASYTDLGTQYF
cdr3_nt: TGTGCCAGCTACACAGACCTCGGGACCCAGTACTTC

clone_size: -
v_call: TRBV27
d_call: -
j_call: TRBJ2-7
cdr3_aa: CASSPLQGDEQYF
cdr3_nt: TGTGCCAGCAGTCCCCTTCAGGGCGACGAGCAGTACTTC

clone_size: -
v_call: TRBV5-5
d_call: -
j_call: TRBJ1-4
cdr3_aa: CASSPGVGDEKLFF
cdr3_nt: TGTGCCAGCAGCCCGGGGGTAGGGGATGAAAAACTGTTTTTT

clone_size: -
v_call: TRBV2
d_call: -
j_call: TRBJ1-4
cdr3_aa: CASRRSNEKLFF
cdr3_nt: TGTGCCAGCAGGAGGTCAAATGAAAAACTGTTTTTT

clone_size: -
v_call: TRBV5-6
d_call: TRBD1
j_call: TRBJ2-2
cdr3_aa: CASNPRGPVRELFF
cdr3_nt: TGTGCCAGCAACCCCAGGGGGCCGGTCCGGGAGCTGTTTTTT

clone_size: -
v_call: TRBV4-1
d_call: -
j_call: TRBJ1-5
cdr3_aa: CASSQETRFLPQHF
cdr3_nt: TGCGCCAGCAGCCAAGAAACGAGGTTCTTGCCCCAGCATTTT

clone_size: -
v_call: TRBV5-1
d_call: TRBD1
j_call: TRBJ2-5
cdr3_aa: CASSFRDRGRETQYF
cdr3_nt: TGCGCCAGCAGCTTCAGGGACAGGGGGCGTGAGACCCAGTACTTC

clone_size: -
v_call: TRBV19
d_call: TRBD1
j_call: TRBJ2-7
cdr3_aa: CASSIPGTGTYEQYF
cdr3_nt: TGTGCCAGTAGTATCCCCGGGACAGGTACCTACGAGCAGTACTTC

clone_size: -
v_call: TRBV2
d_call: -
j_call: TRBJ2-5
cdr3_aa: CASSAIETQYF
cdr3_nt: TGTGCCAGCAGTGCTATAGAGACCCAGTACTTC

clone_size: -
v_call: TRBV10-3
d_call: TRBD1
j_call: TRBJ2-4
cdr3_aa: CAIKGGRENIQYF
cdr3_nt: TGTGCCATCAAAGGGGGCCGGGAAAACATTCAGTACTTC

clone_size: -
v_call: TRBV19
d_call: TRBD1
j_call: TRBJ1-4
cdr3_aa: CASSTDGTASATNEKLFF
cdr3_nt: TGTGCCAGTAGTACCGATGGGACAGCCTCCGCAACTAATGAAAAACTGTTTTTT

clone_size: few
v_call: TRBV9
d_call: -
j_call: TRBJ2-1
cdr3_aa: CASSVADNEQFF
cdr3_nt: TGTGCCAGCAGCGTTGCAGACAATGAGCAGTTCTTC

clone_size: -
v_call: TRBV5-1
d_call: TRBD1
j_call: TRBJ2-5
cdr3_aa: CASSLGTGGGQETQYF
cdr3_nt: TGCGCCAGCAGCTTGGGGACAGGGGGCGGCCAAGAGACCCAGTACTTC

clone_size: -
v_call: TRBV5-6
d_call: -
j_call: TRBJ1-2
cdr3_aa: CASSFDQADIGYTF
cdr3_nt: TGTGCCAGCAGCTTTGATCAGGCAGACATCGGCTACACCTTC

clone_size: once
v_call: TRBV7-2
d_call: -
j_call: TRBJ2-7
cdr3_aa: CASSLEVAERGYEQYF
cdr3_nt: TGTGCCAGCAGCTTAGAGGTCGCGGAGCGAGGATACGAGCAGTACTTC

clone_size: -
v_call: TRBV6-4
d_call: TRBD2
j_call: TRBJ2-1
cdr3_aa: CASSALSGGAWEQFF
cdr3_nt: TGTGCCAGCAGTGCCCTTAGCGGGGGGGCTTGGGAGCAGTTCTTC